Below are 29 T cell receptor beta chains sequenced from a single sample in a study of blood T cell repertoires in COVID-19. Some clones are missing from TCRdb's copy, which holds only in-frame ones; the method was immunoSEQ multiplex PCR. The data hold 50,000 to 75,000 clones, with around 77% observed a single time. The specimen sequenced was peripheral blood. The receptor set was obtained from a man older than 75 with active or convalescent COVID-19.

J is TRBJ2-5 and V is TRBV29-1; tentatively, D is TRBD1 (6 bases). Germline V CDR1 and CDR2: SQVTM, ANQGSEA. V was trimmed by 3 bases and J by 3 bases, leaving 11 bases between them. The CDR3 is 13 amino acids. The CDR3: CSVERTVEETQYF. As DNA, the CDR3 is TGCAGCGTTGAGAGGACAGTGGAAGAGACCCAGTACTTC.

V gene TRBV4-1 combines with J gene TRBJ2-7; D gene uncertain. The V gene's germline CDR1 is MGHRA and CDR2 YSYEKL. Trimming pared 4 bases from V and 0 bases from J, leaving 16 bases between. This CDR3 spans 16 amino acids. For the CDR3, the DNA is TGCGCCAGCAGCCCACGTCGAAGCACAGCCTCCTACGAGCAGTACTTC. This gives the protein CASSPRRSTASYEQYF.

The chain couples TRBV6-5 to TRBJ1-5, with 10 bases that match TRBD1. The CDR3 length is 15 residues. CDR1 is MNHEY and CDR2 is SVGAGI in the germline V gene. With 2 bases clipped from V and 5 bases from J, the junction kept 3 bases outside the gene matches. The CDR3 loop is CASSYDGTGDQPQHF. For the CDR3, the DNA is TGTGCCAGCAGTTACGATGGGACAGGGGATCAGCCCCAGCATTTT.

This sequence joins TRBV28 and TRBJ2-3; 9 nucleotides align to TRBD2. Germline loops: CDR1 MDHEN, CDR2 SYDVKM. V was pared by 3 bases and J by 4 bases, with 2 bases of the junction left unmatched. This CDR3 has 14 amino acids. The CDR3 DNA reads TGTGCCAGCAGTTTCGGCGGGAGGGCAGATACGCAGTATTTT. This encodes CASSFGGRADTQYF.

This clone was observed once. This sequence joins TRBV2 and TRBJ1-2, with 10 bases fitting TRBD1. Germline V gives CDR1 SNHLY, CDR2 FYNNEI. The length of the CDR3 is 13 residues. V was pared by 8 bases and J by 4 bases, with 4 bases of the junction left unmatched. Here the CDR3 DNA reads TGTGCCAGCGGCCGGGACAGGGGCTATGGCTACACCTTC. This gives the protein CASGRDRGYGYTF. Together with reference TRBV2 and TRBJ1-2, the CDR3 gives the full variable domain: EPEVTQTPSHQVTQMGQEVILRCVPISNHLYFYWYRQILGQKVEFLVSFYNNEISEKSEIFDDQFSVERPDGSNFTLKIRSTKLEDSAMYFCASGRDRGYGYTFGSGTRLTVV.

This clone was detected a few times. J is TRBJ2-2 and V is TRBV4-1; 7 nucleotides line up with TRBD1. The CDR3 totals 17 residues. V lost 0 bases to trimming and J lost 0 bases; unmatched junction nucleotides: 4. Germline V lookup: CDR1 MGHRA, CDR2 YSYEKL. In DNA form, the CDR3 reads TGCGCCAGCAGCCAAGATACCGGACAGGCGAACACCGGGGAGCTGTTTTTT. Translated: CASSQDTGQANTGELFF.

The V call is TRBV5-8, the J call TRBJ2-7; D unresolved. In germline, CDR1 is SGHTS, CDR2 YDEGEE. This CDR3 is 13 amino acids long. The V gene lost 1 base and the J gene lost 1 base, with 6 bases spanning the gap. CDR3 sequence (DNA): TGTGCCAGCAGCTTGCCCTATTCCTACGAGCAGTACTTC. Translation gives CASSLPYSYEQYF.

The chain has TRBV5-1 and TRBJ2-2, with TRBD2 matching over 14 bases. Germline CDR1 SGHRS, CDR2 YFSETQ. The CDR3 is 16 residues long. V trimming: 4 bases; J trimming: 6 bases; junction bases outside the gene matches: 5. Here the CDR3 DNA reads TGCGCCAGCAGCCTGGAGACTAGCGGGGGGGCCGGGGAGCTGTTTTTT. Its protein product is CASSLETSGGAGELFF.

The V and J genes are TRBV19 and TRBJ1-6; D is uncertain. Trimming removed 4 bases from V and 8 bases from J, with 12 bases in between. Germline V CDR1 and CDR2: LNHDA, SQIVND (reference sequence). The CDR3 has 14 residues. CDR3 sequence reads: CASSRGSRDSPLHF. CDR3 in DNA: TGTGCCAGTAGTAGAGGGAGTAGGGATTCACCCCTCCACTTT. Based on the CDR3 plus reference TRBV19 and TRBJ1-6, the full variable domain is DGGITQSPKYLFRKEGQNVTLSCEQNLNHDAMYWYRQDPGQGLRLIYYSQIVNDFQKGDIAEGYSVSREKKESFPLTVTSAQKNPTAFYLCASSRGSRDSPLHFGNGTRLTVT.

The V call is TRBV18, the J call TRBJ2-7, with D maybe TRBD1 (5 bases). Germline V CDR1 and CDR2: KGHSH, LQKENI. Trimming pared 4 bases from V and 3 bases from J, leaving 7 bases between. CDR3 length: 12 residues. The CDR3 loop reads CASSLGRYEQYF. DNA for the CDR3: TGTGCCAGCTCACTGGGGCGCTACGAGCAGTACTTC.

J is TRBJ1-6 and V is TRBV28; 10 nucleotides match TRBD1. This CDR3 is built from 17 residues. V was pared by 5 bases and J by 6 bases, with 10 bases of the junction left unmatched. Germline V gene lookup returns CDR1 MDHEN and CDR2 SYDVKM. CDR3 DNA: TGTGCCAGCAGTACCCCGGGACAGGGGCCGTTTAATTCACCCCTCCACTTT. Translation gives CASSTPGQGPFNSPLHF.

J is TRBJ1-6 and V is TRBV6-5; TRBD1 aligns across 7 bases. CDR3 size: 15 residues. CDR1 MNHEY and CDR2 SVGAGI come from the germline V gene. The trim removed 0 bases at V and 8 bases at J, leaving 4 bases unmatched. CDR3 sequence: CASSYSTGRDSPLHF. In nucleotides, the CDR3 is TGTGCCAGCAGTTACTCGACAGGGAGAGATTCACCCCTCCACTTT.

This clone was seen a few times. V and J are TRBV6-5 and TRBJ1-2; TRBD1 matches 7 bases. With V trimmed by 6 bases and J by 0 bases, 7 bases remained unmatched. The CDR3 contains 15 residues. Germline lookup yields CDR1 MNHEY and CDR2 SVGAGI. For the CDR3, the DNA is TGTGCCAGCAGCCCAGGGGGGCTAGCTAACTATGGCTACACCTTC. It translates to CASSPGGLANYGYTF.

The DNA of the CDR3 is TGTGCCAGCAGCTTGTATGCAGCGGGCGGGGTAGCCAAAAACATTCAGTACTTC. Residues: CASSLYAAGGVAKNIQYF. The gene calls are TRBV5-5 and TRBJ2-4, with TRBD2 as a possible D gene (6 bases). Germline assignment: CDR1 SGHKS and CDR2 YYEKEE (reference sequence). This CDR3 comprises 18 residues. Between the trimmed V and J ends, which lost 1 base and 0 bases, there was a span of 17 bases.

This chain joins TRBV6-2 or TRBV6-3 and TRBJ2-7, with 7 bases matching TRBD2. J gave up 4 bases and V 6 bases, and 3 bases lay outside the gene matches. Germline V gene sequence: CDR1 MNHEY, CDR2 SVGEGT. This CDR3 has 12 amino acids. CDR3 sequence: CASSREAYEQYF. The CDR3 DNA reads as TGTGCCAGCAGCCGGGAGGCGTACGAGCAGTACTTC.

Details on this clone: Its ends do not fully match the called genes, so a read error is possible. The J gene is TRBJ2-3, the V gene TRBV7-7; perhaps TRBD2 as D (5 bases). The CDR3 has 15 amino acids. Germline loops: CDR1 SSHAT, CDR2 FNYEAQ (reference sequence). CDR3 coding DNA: TGTGCTAGCAGCTTATCTAGCCGGGGTACAGATACGCAGTATTTT. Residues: CASSLSSRGTDTQYF.

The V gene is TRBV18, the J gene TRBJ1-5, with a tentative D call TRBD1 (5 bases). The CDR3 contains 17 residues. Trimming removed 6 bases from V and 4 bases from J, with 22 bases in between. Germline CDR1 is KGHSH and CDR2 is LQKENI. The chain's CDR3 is CASSPTVGGGTNQPQHF. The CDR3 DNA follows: TGTGCCAGCTCCCCGACCGTCGGCGGGGGGACTAATCAGCCCCAGCATTTT.

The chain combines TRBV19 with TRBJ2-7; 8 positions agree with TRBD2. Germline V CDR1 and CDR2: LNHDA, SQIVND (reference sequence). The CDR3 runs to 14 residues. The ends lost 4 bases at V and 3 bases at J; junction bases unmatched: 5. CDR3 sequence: CASSSQSGSYEQYF. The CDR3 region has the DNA TGTGCCAGTAGTAGCCAAAGCGGGAGCTACGAGCAGTACTTC.

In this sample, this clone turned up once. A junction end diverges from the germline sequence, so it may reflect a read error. CDR3 region: CASSLGQAYKEVF. In nucleotides, the CDR3 is TGCGCCAGCAGCTTAGGACAGGCCTACAAAGAAGTCTTC. This chain uses TRBV5-1 with TRBJ2-1, with 7 bases identical to TRBD1. The CDR3 length is 13 residues. Germline-derived CDR1 and CDR2 are SGHRS and YFSETQ.

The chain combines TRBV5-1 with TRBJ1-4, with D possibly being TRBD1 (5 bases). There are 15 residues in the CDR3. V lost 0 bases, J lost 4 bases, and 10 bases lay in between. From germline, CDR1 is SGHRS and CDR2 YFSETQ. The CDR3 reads CASSLAGGINEKLFF. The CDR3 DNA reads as TGCGCCAGCAGCTTGGCCGGGGGGATTAATGAAAAACTGTTTTTT.

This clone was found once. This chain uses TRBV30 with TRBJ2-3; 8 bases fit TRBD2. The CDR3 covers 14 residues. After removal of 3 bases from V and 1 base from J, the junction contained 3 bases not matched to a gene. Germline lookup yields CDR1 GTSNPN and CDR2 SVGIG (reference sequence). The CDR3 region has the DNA TGTGCCTGGAGCAAGGGACTAGGCACAGATACGCAGTATTTT. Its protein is CAWSKGLGTDTQYF. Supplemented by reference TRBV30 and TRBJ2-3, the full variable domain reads SQTIHQWPATLVQPVGSPLSLECTVEGTSNPNLYWYRQAAGRGLQLLFYSVGIGQISSEVPQNLSASRPQDRQFILSSKKLLLSDSGFYLCAWSKGLGTDTQYFGPGTRLTVL.

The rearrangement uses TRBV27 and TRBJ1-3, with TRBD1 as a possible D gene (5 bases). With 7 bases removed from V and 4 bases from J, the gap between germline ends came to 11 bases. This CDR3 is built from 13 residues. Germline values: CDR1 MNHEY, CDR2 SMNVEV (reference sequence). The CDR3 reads CASMGQLGNTIYF. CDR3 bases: TGTGCCAGCATGGGGCAGCTCGGAAACACCATATATTTT.

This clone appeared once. This CDR3 reads CASSSRDRESYGYTF. The CDR3 bases are TGTGCCAGCAGCTCCCGGGACAGGGAATCGTATGGCTACACCTTC. J is TRBJ1-2 and V is TRBV7-9, with TRBD1 identical over 9 bases. Per the germline V gene, CDR1 is SEHNR and CDR2 is FQNEAQ (reference sequence). V lost 4 bases to trimming and J lost 5 bases; unmatched junction nucleotides: 8. The CDR3 is made up of 15 amino acids.

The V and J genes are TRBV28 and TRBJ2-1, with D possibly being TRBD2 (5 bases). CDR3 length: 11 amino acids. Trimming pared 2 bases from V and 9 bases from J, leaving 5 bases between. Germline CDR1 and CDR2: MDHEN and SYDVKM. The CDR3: CASSLRGEQFF. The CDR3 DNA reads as TGTGCCAGCAGTTTACGGGGTGAGCAGTTCTTC.

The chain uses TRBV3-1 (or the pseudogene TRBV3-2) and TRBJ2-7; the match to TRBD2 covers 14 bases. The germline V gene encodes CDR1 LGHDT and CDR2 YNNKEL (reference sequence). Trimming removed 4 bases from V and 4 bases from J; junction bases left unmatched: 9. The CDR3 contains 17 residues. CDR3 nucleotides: TGTGCCAGCAGCCGGGGACTAGCGGGAGACTTTATTTACGAGCAGTACTTC. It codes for CASSRGLAGDFIYEQYF.

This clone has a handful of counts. In nucleotides, the CDR3 is TGTGCCAGTTTTGCACAATTGGTAACCGGGGAGCTGTTTTTT. Translated, it gives CASFAQLVTGELFF. The chain recombines TRBV2 with TRBJ2-2; no clear D. V gave up 9 bases and J gave up 5 bases, with 16 bases separating them. The CDR3 covers 14 residues. Germline lookup yields CDR1 SNHLY and CDR2 FYNNEI.

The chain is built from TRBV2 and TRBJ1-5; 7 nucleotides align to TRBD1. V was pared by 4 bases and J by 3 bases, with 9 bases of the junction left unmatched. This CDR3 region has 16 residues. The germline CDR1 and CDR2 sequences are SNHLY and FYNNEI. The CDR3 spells CASSGTRQGLNQPQHF. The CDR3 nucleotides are TGTGCCAGCAGTGGAACCAGACAGGGACTCAATCAGCCCCAGCATTTT.

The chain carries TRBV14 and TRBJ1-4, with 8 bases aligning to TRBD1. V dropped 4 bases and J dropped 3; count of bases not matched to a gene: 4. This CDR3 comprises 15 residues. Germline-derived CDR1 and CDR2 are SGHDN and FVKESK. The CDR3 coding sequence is TGTGCCAGCAGCCTCCTGACAGGGGCTAATGAAAAACTGTTTTTT. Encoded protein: CASSLLTGANEKLFF.

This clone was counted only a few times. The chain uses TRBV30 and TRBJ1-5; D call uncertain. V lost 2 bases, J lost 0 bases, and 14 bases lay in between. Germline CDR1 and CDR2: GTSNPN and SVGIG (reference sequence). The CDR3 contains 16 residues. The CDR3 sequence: CAWSKRINYSNQPQHF. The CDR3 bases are TGTGCCTGGAGTAAGAGGATCAATTATAGCAATCAGCCCCAGCATTTT.